Below, 13 T cell receptor beta chains from the same sample are listed, as sequenced in a study of T cells in Graves' hyperthyroidism and ophthalmopathy. RNA transcripts yielded amplified TCR beta CDR3 regions. Using the HTBI primer set, a first-round RT-PCR was run on the TCR CDR3. One entry per CDR3 protein, called by TCRdb with MiXCR from the multiplex PCR reads. In the table there are about 510,000 distinct CDR3 sequences, 12% to 15% of which are singletons. The specimen was blood. The receptors here all came from a middle-aged woman with Graves' hyperthyroidism.

This clonotype occurred many times. The rearrangement uses TRBV4-2 and TRBJ1-2, with D uncertain. The ends were cut back, 1 base at V and 6 bases at J, with 6 bases in the middle. From germline, CDR1 is LGHNA and CDR2 YNFKEQ. The CDR3 loop spans 12 amino acids. The CDR3: CASSQVGDGYTF. CDR3 DNA: TGTGCCAGCAGCCAAGTTGGGGATGGCTACACCTTC.

The J gene is TRBJ2-1, the V gene TRBV6-1; 7 bases fit TRBD2. V lost 6 bases, J lost 7 bases, and 12 bases stayed unmatched. From germline, CDR1 is MNHNS and CDR2 SASEGT. CDR3 length: 15 amino acids. The CDR3, as DNA: TGTGCCAGCAGCTTCAGCGGGAAGAGTAGGAATGAGCAGTTCTTC. It yields the protein CASSFSGKSRNEQFF.

This clonotype occurred a few times. The chain carries TRBV27 and TRBJ2-7, with D tentatively TRBD2 (5 bases). The CDR3 sequence is 13 residues long. Germline V gene lookup returns CDR1 MNHEY and CDR2 SMNVEV (reference sequence). Trimming left V 8 bases short and J 0 bases short, with 11 bases between. In DNA, the CDR3 is TGTGCCAGCGCGAGCGGAACCTCCTACGAGCAGTACTTC. Residues: CASASGTSYEQYF.

On this clonotype itself: Lacking the conserved final phenylalanine or tryptophan, this CDR3 likely reflects a read error. The V gene is TRBV30, the J gene TRBJ2-3, with D perhaps assigned TRBD1 or TRBD2 (6 bases each). The CDR3 spans 13 residues. Germline CDR1 is GTSNPN and CDR2 is SVGIG (reference sequence). V was clipped by 2 bases and J by 6 bases, with 12 bases between them. The CDR3 DNA reads TGTGCCTGGAGTACAGGGAGGTTGGATACGCAGTATGTT. It codes for CAWSTGRLDTQYV.

The rearrangement links TRBV18 to TRBJ2-3, with D possibly TRBD1 on 5 matching bases. Germline CDR1 is KGHSH and CDR2 is LQKENI. Trimming stripped 3 bases from V and 0 bases from J, with 10 bases between. CDR3 size: 15 residues. In DNA, the CDR3 is TGTGCCAGCTCACCGTCCAGGGCGAGCACAGATACGCAGTATTTT. This sequence encodes CASSPSRASTDTQYF.

In its sample, this clonotype was seen many times. CDR3 nucleotides: TGTGCCAGCAGTTTAGAAGAGGAGGCCTACGAGCAGTACTTC. Translated, it gives CASSLEEEAYEQYF. The genes are TRBV28 and TRBJ2-7; D is possibly TRBD2 (5 bases). CDR1 and CDR2 from the germline V gene are MDHEN and SYDVKM. The CDR3 totals 14 residues. Trimming removed 2 bases at V and 2 bases at J, with 10 bases between.

This clonotype showed up many times. The chain employs TRBV2 and TRBJ2-5; D remains ambiguous. The CDR3 length is 14 residues. Deletions cut 1 base from V and 4 bases from J, with 10 bases between. Germline CDR1 SNHLY, CDR2 FYNNEI. This CDR3 is CASSEGLTRETQYF. In nucleotides, the CDR3 is TGTGCCAGCAGTGAAGGTTTAACCCGAGAGACCCAGTACTTC.

This clonotype was detected ten times or more. J is TRBJ2-7 and V is TRBV15, with a possible D match to TRBD2 (6 bases). Per the germline V gene, CDR1 is LNHNV and CDR2 is YYDKDF (reference sequence). The V gene lost 1 base and the J gene lost 5 bases, with 15 bases spanning the gap. This CDR3 is built from 15 residues. Here the CDR3 DNA reads TGTGCCACCAGCAGAGTTCAGACGGGGGTAGACGAGCAGTACTTC. It specifies CATSRVQTGVDEQYF.

This clonotype was observed at least ten times. The gene calls are TRBV12-3 or TRBV12-4 and TRBJ2-1, with 9 bases fitting TRBD2. With V trimmed by 5 bases and J by 6 bases, 11 bases remained unmatched. The CDR3 sequence is 16 residues long. CDR3 sequence: CASSARLADTSNEQFF. In DNA, the CDR3 is TGTGCCAGCAGTGCCAGACTAGCGGATACCTCCAATGAGCAGTTCTTC.

The sample holds many counts of this clonotype. V is TRBV20-1 and J is TRBJ2-2; D remains unclear. Between the trimmed V and J ends, which lost 6 bases and 0 bases, there was a span of 11 bases. This CDR3 is 14 amino acids long. Germline V gene data show CDR1 as DFQATT and CDR2 as SNEGSKA (reference sequence). CDR3 sequence: CSATDAPNTGELFF. The DNA of the CDR3 is TGCAGTGCGACGGACGCACCGAACACCGGGGAGCTGTTTTTT.

This chain links TRBV20-1 with TRBJ2-5; D is perhaps TRBD1 (6 bases). V dropped 0 bases and J dropped 0 bases, with 11 bases sitting between them. Germline CDR1 is DFQATT and CDR2 is SNEGSKA (reference sequence). CDR3 length: 15 amino acids. The CDR3 DNA is TGCAGTGCTAGAGATCTAGGACAGTACCAAGAGACCCAGTACTTC. Its protein product is CSARDLGQYQETQYF.

This clonotype was seen repeatedly, ten times or more. This chain connects TRBV20-1 to TRBJ2-7; 9 bases are shared with TRBD2. Germline trimming cut 2 bases from V and 5 bases from J; bases unmatched to any gene: 10. CDR1 is DFQATT, CDR2 SNEGSKA, per germline (reference sequence). There are 15 residues in the CDR3. The CDR3 sequence is CSARKNSGSLNEQYF. CDR3 DNA: TGCAGTGCTAGAAAAAATAGCGGGAGTCTAAACGAGCAGTACTTC.

This clonotype came up a few times. The chain recombines TRBV4-1 with TRBJ2-7; the match to TRBD1 covers 7 bases. Germline CDR1 reads MGHRA; CDR2 reads YSYEKL. With 0 bases clipped from V and 3 bases from J, the junction kept 8 bases outside the gene matches. The length of the CDR3 is 16 residues. In nucleotides, the CDR3 is TGCGCCAGCAGCCAAGATCCTGGGACAGAGCGCTACGAGCAGTACTTC. Translated: CASSQDPGTERYEQYF.